The clone carrying this TCR beta chain was seen ten or more times. This entry belongs to a study of T-cell memory formation after mild COVID-19. Using its own MiXCR run on the 5' RACE reads, TCRdb lists one record per CDR3 protein. The sample consists of approximately 150,000 distinct CDR3 sequences, about 5.5% of them appearing once. Unmatched junction bases numbered 4, after V lost 5 bases and J lost 7 bases. There are 14 residues in the CDR3. Germline loops: CDR1 DFQATT, CDR2 SNEGSKA (reference sequence). Source material: PBMCs or a T cell subset sorted from them (not recorded which). The V call is TRBV20-1, the J call TRBJ2-2; 13 nucleotides align to TRBD2. This sequence was found in an adult woman who had mild COVID-19 (a few samples of this study predate the infection). Cell type and time point are not known. The chain's CDR3 is CSAALAGGVGELFF. The CDR3 bases are TGCAGTGCTGCACTAGCGGGAGGGGTCGGGGAGCTGTTTTTT.